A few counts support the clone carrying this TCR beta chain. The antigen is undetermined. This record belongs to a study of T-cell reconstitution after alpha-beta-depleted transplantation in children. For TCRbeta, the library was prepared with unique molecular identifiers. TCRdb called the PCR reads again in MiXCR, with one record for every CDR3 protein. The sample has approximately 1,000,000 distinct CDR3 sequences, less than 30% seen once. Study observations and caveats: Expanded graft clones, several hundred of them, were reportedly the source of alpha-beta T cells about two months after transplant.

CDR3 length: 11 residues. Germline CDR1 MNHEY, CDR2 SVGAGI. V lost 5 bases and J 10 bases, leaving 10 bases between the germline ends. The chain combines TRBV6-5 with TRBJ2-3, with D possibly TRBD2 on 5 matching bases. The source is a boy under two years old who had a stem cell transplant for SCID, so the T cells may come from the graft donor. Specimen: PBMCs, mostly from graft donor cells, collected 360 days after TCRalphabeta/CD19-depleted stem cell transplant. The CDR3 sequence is CASSRSGAQYF. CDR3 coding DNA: TGTGCCAGCAGTAGGTCCGGGGCGCAGTATTTT.